The present entry profiles one TCR beta chain with its context. The repertoire was sequenced with immunoSEQ multiplex PCR; TCRdb's copy has only in-frame clones and lacks some. The profile shows 58,000 or so clones, 89% of them singletons. These data are taken from a study of T cell changes during pregnancy in multiple sclerosis. Unmatched junction bases numbered 5, after V lost 4 bases and J lost 8 bases. The CDR3 totals 14 residues. Germline V CDR1 and CDR2: SGHTA, FQGNSA. The source of this sequence is a female donor with multiple sclerosis, enrolled in a pregnancy study. Here the sequenced sample was peripheral blood, taken after pregnancy. This chain links TRBV7-2 with TRBJ1-1, with 12 bases identical to TRBD1. The CDR3 DNA reads as TGTGCCAGCAGCTGGGGTGGGACAGGGGGCGAAGCTTTCTTT. Protein sequence: CASSWGGTGGEAFF. The full variable domain, completed using reference TRBV7-2 and TRBJ1-1, is GAGVSQSPSNKVTEKGKDVELRCDPISGHTALYWYRQSLGQGLEFLIYFQGNSAPDKSGLPSDRFSAERTGGSVSTLTIQRTQQEDSAVYLCASSWGGTGGEAFFGQGTRLTVV.